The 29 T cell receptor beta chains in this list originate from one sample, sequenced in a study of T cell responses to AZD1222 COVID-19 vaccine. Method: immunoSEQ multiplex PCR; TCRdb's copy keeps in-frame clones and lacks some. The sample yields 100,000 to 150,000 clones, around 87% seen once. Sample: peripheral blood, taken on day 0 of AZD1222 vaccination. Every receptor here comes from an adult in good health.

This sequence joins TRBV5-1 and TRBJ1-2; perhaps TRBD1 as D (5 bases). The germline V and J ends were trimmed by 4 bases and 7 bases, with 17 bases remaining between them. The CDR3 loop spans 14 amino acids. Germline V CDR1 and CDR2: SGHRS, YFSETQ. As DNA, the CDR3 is TGCGCCAGCAGCCTCGGGGGGGATTTTTCTGGCTACACCTTC. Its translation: CASSLGGDFSGYTF.

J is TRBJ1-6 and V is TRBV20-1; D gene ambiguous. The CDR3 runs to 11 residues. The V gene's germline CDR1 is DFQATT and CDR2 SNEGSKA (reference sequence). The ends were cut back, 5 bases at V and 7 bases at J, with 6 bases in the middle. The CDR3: CSAGTNSPLHF. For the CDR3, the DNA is TGCAGTGCTGGCACGAATTCACCCCTCCACTTT.

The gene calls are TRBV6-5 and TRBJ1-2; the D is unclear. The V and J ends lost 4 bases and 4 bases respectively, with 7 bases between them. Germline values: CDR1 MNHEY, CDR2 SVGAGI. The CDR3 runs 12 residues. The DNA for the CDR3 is TGTGCCAGCAGTTTCGACGGCTATGGCTACACCTTC. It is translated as CASSFDGYGYTF.

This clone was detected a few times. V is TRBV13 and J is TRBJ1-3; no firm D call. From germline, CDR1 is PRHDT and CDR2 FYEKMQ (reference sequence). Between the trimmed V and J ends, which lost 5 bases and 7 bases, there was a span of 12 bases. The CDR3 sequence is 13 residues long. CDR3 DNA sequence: TGTGCCAGCAGCCCCCCAATGAGTAACACCATATATTTT. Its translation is CASSPPMSNTIYF.

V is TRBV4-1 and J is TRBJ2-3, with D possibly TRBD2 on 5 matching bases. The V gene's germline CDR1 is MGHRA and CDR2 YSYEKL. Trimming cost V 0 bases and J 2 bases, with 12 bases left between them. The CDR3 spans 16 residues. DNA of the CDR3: TGCGCCAGCAGCCAAGATAGGCTAGCCTCCACAGATACGCAGTATTTT. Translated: CASSQDRLASTDTQYF.

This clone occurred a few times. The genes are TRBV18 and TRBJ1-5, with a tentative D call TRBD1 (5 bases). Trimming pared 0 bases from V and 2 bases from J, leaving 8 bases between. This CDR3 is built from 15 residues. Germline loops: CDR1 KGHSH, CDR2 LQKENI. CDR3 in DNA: TGTGCCAGCTCACCACCGGGAGGGGGCAATCAGCCCCAGCATTTT. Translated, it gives CASSPPGGGNQPQHF.

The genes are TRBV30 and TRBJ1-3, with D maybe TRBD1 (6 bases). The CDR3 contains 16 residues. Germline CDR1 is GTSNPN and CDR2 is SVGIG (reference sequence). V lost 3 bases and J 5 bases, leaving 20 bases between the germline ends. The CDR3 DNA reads TGTGCCTGGAGCGGTAACCCCAGGGGTTCGCGAAACACCATATATTTT. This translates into CAWSGNPRGSRNTIYF.

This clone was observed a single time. The CDR3 nucleotides read TGTGCCAGCAGCTCAGTGGACAGGGGGATTACCGGGGAGCTGTTTTTT. Translating gives CASSSVDRGITGELFF. The chain uses TRBV5-5 and TRBJ2-2; 10 bases agree with TRBD1. Germline assignment: CDR1 SGHKS and CDR2 YYEKEE (reference sequence). Trimming cost V 3 bases and J 5 bases; bases outside gene matches: 7. This CDR3 comprises 16 residues.

The CDR3 nucleotides are TGCGCCAGCACTCTCGACAGGAGCAACACTGAAGCTTTCTTT. It yields the protein CASTLDRSNTEAFF. The V gene is TRBV5-1, the J gene TRBJ1-1, with D possibly TRBD1 on 6 matching bases. Per germline, CDR1 SGHRS and CDR2 YFSETQ. Trimming left V 6 bases short and J 2 bases short, with 14 bases between. The CDR3 loop spans 14 amino acids.

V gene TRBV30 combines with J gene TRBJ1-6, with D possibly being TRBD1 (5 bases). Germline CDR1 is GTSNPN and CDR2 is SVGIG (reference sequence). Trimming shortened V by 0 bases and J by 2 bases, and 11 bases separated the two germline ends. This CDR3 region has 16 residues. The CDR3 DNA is TGTGCCTGGAGTGTACTGGAGGGGACCTATAATTCACCCCTCCACTTT. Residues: CAWSVLEGTYNSPLHF.

The CDR3 DNA follows: TGCGCCAGCCAACAACCAGACAGGACTAATGAAAAACTGTTTTTT. Translating gives CASQQPDRTNEKLFF. This chain links TRBV5-1 with TRBJ1-4; TRBD1 might be the D (6 bases). This CDR3 has 15 amino acids. Germline V gives CDR1 SGHRS, CDR2 YFSETQ. V was shortened by 7 bases and J by 2 bases, with 15 bases between the two germline ends.

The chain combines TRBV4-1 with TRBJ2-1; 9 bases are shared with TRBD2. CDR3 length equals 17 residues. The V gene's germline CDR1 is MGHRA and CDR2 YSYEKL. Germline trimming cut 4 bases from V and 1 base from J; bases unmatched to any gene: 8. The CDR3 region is CASSLSTSGGSYNEQFF. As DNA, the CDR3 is TGCGCCAGCAGCCTCAGCACCAGCGGGGGGTCCTACAATGAGCAGTTCTTC.

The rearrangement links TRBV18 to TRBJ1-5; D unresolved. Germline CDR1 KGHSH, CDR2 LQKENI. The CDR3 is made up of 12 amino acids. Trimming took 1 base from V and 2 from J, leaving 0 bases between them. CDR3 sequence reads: CASSPRNQPQHF. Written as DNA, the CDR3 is TGTGCCAGCTCACCACGCAATCAGCCCCAGCATTTT.

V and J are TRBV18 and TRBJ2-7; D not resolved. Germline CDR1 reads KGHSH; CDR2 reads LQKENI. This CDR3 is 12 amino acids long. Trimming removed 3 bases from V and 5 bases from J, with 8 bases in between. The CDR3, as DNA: TGTGCCAGCTCACCTCAAAGCGACGAGCAGTACTTC. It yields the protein CASSPQSDEQYF.

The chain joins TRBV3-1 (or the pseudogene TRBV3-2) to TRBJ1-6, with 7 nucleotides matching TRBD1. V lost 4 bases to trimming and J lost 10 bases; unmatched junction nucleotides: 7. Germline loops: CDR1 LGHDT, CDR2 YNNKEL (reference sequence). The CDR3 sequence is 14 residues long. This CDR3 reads CASSPRQGKSPLHF. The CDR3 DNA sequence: TGTGCCAGCAGCCCCCGACAGGGAAAATCACCCCTCCACTTT.

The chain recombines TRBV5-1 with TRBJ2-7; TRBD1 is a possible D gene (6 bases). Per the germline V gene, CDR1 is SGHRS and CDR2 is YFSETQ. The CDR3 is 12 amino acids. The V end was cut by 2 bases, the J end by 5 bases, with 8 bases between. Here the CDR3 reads CASSLQGHEQYF. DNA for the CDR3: TGCGCCAGCAGCTTACAGGGTCACGAGCAGTACTTC.

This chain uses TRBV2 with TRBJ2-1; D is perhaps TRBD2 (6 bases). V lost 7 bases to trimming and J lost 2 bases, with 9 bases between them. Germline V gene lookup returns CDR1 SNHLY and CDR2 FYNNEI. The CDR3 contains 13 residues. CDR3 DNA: TGTGCCAGCAACGGGGGTGCCTACAATGAGCAGTTCTTC. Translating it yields CASNGGAYNEQFF.

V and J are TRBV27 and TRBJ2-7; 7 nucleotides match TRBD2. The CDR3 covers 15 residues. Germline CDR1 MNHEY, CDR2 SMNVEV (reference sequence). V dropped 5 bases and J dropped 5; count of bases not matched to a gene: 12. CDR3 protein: CASSNPGRTRNEQYF. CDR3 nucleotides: TGTGCCAGCAGTAACCCGGGACGGACTAGAAACGAGCAGTACTTC.

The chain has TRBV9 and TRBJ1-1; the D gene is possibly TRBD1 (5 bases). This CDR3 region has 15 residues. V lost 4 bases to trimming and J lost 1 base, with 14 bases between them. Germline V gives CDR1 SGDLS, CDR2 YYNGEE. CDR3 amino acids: CASSPMGEANTEAFF. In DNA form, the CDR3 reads TGTGCCAGCAGCCCGATGGGGGAGGCGAACACTGAAGCTTTCTTT.

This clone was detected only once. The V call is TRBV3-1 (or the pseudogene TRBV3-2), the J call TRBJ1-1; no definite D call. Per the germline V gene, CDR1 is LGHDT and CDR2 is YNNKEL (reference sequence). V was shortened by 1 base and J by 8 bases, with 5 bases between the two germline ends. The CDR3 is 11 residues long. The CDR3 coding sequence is TGTGCCAGCAGCCAAGGAGGCGAAGCTTTCTTT. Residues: CASSQGGEAFF.

This CDR3 reads CSASPGGARYEQYF. In DNA form, the CDR3 reads TGCAGCGCTTCCCCGGGGGGGGCGCGATACGAGCAGTACTTC. J is TRBJ2-7 and V is TRBV29-1, with 8 bases aligning to TRBD2. CDR3 length: 14 residues. Germline lookup yields CDR1 SQVTM and CDR2 ANQGSEA. J was trimmed by 4 bases and V by 7 bases; bases with no gene match: 12.

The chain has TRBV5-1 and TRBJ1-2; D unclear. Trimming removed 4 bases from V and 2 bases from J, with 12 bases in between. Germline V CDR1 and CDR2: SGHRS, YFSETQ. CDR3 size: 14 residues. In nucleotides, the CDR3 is TGCGCCAGCAGCGCGGGTTCGGCAAACTATGGCTACACCTTC. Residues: CASSAGSANYGYTF.

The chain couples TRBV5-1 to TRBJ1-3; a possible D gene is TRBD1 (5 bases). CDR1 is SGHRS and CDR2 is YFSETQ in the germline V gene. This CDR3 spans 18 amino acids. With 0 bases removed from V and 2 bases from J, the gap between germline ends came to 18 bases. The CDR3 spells CASSLVGHLTGTGNTIYF. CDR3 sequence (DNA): TGCGCCAGCAGCTTGGTTGGACACTTAACCGGCACTGGAAACACCATATATTTT.

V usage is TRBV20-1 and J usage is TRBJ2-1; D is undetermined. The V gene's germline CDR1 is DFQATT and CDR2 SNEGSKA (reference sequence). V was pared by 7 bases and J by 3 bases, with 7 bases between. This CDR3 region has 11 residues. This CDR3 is CSGLNYNEQFF. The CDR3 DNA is TGCAGTGGACTTAACTACAATGAGCAGTTCTTC.

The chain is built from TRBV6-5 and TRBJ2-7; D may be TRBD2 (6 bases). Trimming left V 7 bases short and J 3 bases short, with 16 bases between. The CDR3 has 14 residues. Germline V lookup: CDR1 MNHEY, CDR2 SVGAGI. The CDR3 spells CASKDRDSRYEQYF. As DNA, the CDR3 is TGTGCCAGCAAGGACCGGGACTCGCGCTACGAGCAGTACTTC.

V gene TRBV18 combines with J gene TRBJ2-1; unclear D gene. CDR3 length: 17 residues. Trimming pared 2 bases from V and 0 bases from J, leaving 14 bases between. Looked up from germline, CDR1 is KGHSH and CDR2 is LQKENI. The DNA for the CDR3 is TGTGCCAGCTCACCAGATTTGCGCAAGAGCTCCTACAATGAGCAGTTCTTC. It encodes CASSPDLRKSSYNEQFF.

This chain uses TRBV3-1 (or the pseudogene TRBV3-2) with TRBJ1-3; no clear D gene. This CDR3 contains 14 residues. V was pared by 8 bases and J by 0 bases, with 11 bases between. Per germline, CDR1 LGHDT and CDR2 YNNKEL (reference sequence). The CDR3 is CASGGRSSGNTIYF. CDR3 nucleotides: TGTGCCAGCGGCGGACGGTCCTCTGGAAACACCATATATTTT.

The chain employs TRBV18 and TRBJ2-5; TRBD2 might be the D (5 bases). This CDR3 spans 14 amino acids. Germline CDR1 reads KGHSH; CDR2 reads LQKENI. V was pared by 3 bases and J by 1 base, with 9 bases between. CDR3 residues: CASSPTNFQETQYF. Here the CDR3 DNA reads TGTGCCAGCTCACCGACTAACTTCCAAGAGACCCAGTACTTC. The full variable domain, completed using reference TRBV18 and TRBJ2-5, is NAGVMQNPRHLVRRRGQEARLRCSPMKGHSHVYWYRQLPEEGLKFMVYLQKENIIDESGMPKERFSAEFPKEGPSILRIQQVVRGDSAAYFCASSPTNFQETQYFGPGTRLLVL.

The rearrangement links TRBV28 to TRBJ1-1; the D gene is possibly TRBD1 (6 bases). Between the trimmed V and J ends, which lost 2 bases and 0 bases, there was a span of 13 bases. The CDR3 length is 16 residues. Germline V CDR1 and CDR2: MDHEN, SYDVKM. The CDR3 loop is CASSLLVGTLNTEAFF. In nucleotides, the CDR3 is TGTGCCAGCAGTTTACTAGTCGGGACACTGAACACTGAAGCTTTCTTT.